These 7 T cell receptor beta chains came from one sample sequenced in a study of technical replicates of blood from several donors. Assay used: immunoSEQ multiplex PCR; TCRdb lists only in-frame clones, some missing. The sample lists about 68,000 clones; about 97% were seen once. Sequencing used T cells isolated from PBMCs. The receptors originated from a human donor in good health.

V gene TRBV2 combines with J gene TRBJ1-5; D is uncertain. Germline-derived CDR1 and CDR2 are SNHLY and FYNNEI. The CDR3 spans 16 residues. V was cut by 3 bases and J by 0 bases, with 12 bases left in between. Here the CDR3 DNA reads TGTGCCAGCAGTGACGAGAATAGCTATAGCAATCAGCCCCAGCATTTT. Amino acids: CASSDENSYSNQPQHF.

V usage is TRBV30 and J usage is TRBJ1-2; maybe TRBD1 (5 bases). The germline V gene encodes CDR1 GTSNPN and CDR2 SVGIG (reference sequence). Trimming cost V 2 bases and J 4 bases, with 5 bases left between them. The CDR3 has 11 amino acids. The CDR3: CAWSQGYGYTF. The CDR3 DNA follows: TGTGCCTGGAGTCAGGGCTATGGCTACACCTTC.

The genes are TRBV7-8 and TRBJ1-2, with D unclear. The germline V gene has CDR1 SGHVS and CDR2 FQNEAQ. This CDR3 spans 15 amino acids. The ends were cut back, 5 bases at V and 5 bases at J, with 18 bases in the middle. CDR3 nucleotides: TGTGCCAGCAGCCTCTTCTCGGCGGGCGCTTATGGCTACACCTTC. This codes for CASSLFSAGAYGYTF.

The rearrangement links TRBV5-6 to TRBJ1-2; perhaps TRBD1 as D (5 bases). In germline, CDR1 is SGHDT, CDR2 YYEEEE. The CDR3 has 13 amino acids. Trimming took off 5 bases at V and 0 bases at J, with 8 bases between the two ends. The CDR3 DNA follows: TGTGCCAGCAGTCCGGACACTAACTATGGCTACACCTTC. Protein: CASSPDTNYGYTF.

The chain employs TRBV5-4 and TRBJ2-7; tentative D call: TRBD2 (5 bases). The CDR3 runs 14 residues. From germline, CDR1 is SGHNT and CDR2 YYREEE (reference sequence). V was cut by 0 bases and J by 3 bases, with 10 bases left in between. The CDR3 sequence: CASSLAGNGYEQYF. The CDR3 DNA sequence: TGTGCCAGCAGCTTGGCCGGGAACGGCTACGAGCAGTACTTC.

Comment on this clone: This CDR3 is also generated by other DNA sequences in the sample. The gene calls are TRBV18 and TRBJ1-2, with D possibly being TRBD1 (5 bases). Germline CDR1 KGHSH, CDR2 LQKENI. The CDR3 consists of 13 residues. V was trimmed by 3 bases and J by 1 base, leaving 6 bases between them. The CDR3 bases are TGTGCCAGCTCACCCGACAGTAACTATGGCTACACCTTC. Its translation: CASSPDSNYGYTF.

This sequence joins TRBV10-3 and TRBJ1-3; 7 bases map to TRBD1. The CDR3 is 15 amino acids. V shed 1 base and J 1 base; nucleotides not matched to a gene: 1. The germline gives CDR1 ENHRY, CDR2 SYGVKD. CDR3 bases: TGTGCCATCAGTGAGTTGACAGGGTCTGGAAACACCATATATTTT. Translation: CAISELTGSGNTIYF.